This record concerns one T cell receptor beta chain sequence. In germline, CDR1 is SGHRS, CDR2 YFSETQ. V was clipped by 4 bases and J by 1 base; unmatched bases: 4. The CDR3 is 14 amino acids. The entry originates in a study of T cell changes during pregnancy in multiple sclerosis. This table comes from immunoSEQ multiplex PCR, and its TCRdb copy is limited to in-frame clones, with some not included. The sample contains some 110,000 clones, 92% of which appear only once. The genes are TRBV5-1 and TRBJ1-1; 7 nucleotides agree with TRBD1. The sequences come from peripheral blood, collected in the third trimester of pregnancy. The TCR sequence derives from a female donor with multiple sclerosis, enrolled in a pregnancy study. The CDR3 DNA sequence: TGCGCCAGCAGCATAGGGACAGCGAACACTGAAGCTTTCTTT. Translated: CASSIGTANTEAFF.